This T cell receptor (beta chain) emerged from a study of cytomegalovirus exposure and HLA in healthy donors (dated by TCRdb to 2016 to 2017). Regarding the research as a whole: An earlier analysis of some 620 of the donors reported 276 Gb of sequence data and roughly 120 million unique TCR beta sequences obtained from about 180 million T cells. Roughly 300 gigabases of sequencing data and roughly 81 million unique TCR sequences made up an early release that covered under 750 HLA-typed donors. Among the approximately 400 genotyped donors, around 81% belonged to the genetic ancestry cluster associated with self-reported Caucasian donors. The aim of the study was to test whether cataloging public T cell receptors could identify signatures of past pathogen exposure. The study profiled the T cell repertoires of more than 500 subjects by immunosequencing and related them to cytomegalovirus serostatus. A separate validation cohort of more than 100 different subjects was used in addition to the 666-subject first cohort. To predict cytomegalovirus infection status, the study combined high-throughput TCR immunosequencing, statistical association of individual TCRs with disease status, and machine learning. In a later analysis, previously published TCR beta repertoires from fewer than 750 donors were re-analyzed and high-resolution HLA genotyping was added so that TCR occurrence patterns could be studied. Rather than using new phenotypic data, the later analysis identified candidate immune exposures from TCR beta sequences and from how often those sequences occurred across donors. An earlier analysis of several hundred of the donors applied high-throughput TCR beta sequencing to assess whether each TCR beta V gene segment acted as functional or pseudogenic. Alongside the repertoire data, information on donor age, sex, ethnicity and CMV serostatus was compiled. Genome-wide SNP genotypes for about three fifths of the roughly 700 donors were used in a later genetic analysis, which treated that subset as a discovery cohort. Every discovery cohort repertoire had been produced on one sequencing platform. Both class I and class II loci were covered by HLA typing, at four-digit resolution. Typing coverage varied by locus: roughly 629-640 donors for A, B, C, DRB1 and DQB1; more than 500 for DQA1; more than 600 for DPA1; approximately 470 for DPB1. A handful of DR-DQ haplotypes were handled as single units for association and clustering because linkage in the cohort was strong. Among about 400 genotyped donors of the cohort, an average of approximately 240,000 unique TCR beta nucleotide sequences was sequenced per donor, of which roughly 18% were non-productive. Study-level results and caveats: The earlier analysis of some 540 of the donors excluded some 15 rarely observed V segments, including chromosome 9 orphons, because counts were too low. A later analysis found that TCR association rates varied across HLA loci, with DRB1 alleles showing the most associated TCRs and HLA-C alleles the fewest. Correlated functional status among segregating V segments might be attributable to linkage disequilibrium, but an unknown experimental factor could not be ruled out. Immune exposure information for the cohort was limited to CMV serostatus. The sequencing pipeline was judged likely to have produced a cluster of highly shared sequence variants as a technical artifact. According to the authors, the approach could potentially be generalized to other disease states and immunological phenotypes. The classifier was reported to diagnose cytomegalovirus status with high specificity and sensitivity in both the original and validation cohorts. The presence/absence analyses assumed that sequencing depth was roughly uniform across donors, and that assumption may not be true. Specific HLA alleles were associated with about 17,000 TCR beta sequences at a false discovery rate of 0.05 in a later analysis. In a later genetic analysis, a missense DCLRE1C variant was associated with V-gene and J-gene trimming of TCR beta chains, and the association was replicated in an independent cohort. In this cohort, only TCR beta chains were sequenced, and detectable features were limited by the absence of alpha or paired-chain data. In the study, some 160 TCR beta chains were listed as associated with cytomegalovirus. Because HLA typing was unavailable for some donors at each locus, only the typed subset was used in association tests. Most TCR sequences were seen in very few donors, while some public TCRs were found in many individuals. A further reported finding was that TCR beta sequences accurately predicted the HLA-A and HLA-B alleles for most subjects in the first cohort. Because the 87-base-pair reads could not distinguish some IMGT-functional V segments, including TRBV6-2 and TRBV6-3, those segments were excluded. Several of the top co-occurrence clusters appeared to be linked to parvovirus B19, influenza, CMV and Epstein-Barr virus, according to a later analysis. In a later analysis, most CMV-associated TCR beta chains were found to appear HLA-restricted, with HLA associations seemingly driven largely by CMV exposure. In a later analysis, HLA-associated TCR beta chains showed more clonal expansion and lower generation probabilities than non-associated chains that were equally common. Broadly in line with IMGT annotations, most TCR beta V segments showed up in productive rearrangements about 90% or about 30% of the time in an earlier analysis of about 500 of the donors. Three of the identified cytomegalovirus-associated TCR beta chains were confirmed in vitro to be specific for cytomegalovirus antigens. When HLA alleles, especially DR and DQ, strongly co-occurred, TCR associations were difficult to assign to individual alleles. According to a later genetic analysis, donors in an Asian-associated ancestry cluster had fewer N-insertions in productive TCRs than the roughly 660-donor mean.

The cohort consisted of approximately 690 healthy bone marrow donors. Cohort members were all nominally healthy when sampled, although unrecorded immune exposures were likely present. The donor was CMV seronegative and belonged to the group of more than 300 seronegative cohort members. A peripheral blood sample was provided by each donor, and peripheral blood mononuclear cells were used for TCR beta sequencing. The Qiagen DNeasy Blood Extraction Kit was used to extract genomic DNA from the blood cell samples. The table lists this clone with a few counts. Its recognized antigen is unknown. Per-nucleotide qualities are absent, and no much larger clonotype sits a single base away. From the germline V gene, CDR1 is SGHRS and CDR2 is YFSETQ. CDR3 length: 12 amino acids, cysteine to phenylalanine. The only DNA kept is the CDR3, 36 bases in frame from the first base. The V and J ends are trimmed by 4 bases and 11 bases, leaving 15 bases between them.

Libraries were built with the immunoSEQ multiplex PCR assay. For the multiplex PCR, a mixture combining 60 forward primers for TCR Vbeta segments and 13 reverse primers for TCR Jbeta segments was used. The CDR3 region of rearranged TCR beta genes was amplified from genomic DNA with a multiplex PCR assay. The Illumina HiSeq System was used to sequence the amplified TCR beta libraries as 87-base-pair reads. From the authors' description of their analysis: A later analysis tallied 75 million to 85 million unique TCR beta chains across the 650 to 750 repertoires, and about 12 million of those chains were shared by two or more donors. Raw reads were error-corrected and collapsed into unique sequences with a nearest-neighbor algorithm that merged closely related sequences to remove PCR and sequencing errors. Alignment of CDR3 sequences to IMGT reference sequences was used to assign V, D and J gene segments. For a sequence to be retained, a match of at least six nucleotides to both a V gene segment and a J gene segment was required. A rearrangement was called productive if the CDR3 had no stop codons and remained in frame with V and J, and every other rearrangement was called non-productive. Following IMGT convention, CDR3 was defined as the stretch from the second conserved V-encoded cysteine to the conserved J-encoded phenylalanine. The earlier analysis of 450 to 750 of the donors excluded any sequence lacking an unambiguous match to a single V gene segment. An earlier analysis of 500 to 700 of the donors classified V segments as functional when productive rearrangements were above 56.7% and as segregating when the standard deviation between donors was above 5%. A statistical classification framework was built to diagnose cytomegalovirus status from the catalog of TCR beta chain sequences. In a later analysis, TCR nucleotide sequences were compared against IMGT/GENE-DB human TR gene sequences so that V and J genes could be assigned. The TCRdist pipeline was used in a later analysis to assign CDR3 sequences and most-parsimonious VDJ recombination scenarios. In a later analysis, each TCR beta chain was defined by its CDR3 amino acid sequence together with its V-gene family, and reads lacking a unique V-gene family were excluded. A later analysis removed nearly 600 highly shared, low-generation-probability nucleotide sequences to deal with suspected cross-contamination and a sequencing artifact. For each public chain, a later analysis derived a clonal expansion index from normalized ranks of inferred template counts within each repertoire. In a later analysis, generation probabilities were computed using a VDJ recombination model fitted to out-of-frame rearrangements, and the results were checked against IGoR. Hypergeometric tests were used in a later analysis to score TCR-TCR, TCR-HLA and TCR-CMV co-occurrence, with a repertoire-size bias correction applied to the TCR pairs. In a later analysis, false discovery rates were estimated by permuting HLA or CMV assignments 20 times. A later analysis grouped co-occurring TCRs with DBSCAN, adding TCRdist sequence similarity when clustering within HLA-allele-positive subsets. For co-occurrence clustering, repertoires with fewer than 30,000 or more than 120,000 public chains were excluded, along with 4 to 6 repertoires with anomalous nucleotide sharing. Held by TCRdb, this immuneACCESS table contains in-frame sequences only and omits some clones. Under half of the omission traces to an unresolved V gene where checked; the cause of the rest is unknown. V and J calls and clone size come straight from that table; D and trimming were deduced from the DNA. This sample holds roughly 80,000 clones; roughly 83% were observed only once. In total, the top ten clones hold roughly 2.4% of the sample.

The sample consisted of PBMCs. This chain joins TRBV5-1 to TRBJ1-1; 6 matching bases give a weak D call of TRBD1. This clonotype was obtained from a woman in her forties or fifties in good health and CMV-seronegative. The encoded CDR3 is CASSDDRMGAFF. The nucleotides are TGCGCCAGCAGCGACGACAGGATGGGCGCTTTCTTT.